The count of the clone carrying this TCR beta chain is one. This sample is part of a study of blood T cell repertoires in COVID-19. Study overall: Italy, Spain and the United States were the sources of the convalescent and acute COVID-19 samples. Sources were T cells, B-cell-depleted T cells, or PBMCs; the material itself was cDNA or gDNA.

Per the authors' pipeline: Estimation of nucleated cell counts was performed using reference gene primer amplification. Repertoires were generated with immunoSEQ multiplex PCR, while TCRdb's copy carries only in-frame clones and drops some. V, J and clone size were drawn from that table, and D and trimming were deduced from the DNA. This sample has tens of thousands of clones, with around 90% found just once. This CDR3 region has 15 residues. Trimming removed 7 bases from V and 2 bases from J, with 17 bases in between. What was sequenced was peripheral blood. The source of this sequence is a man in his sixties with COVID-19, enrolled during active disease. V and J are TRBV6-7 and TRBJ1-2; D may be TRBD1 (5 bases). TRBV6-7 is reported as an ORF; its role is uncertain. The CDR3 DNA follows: TGTGCCAGCACCCCCCCGCCAGGGAAGAACTATGGCTACACCTTC. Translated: CASTPPPGKNYGYTF.